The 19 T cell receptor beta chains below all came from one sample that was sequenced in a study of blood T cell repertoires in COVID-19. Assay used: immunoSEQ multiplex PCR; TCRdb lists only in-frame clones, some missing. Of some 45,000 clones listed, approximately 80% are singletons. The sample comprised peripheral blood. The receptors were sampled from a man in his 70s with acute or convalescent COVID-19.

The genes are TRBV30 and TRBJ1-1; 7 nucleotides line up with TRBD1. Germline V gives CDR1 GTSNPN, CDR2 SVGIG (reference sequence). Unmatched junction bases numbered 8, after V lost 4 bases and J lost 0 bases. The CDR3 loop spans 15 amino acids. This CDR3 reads CAWKQGFGMNTEAFF. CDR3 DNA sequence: TGTGCCTGGAAACAGGGGTTTGGGATGAACACTGAAGCTTTCTTT.

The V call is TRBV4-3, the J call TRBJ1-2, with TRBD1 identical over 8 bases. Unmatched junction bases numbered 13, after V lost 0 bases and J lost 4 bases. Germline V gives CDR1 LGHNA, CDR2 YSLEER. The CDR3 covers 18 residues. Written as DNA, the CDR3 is TGCGCCAGCAGCCAAGATTACTACGCGCGGACAGGGTTCTATGGCTACACCTTC. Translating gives CASSQDYYARTGFYGYTF.

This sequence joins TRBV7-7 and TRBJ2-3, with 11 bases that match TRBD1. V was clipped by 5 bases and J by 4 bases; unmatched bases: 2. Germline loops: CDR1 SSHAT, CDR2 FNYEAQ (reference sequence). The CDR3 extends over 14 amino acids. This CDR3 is CASSRDRGSDTQYF. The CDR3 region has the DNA TGTGCCAGCAGCCGGGACAGGGGGTCAGATACGCAGTATTTT. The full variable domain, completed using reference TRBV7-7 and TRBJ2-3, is GAGVSQSPRYKVTKRGQDVTLRCDPISSHATLYWYQQALGQGPEFLTYFNYEAQPDKSGLPSDRFSAERPEGSISTLTIQRTEQRDSAMYRCASSRDRGSDTQYFGPGTRLTVL.

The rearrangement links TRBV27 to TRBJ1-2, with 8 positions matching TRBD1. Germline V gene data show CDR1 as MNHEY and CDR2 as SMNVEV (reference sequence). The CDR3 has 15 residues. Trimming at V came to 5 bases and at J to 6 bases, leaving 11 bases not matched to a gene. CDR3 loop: CASSLTGGSGDGYTF. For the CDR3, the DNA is TGTGCCAGCAGTCTAACAGGGGGTTCCGGTGATGGCTACACCTTC.

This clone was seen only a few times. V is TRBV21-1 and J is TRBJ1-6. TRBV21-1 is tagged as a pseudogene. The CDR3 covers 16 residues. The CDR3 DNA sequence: TGTGCCAGCAGCAAAGAGCGGCCCCCCTATAATTCACCCCTCCACTTT. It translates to CASSKERPPYNSPLHF.

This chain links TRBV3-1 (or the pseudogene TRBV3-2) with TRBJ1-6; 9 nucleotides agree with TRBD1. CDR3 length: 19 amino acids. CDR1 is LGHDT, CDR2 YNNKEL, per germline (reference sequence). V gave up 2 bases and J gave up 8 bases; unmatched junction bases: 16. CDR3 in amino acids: CASSQFLPGQGAGYSPLHF. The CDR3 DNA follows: TGTGCCAGCAGCCAATTCCTTCCGGGACAGGGCGCGGGTTATTCACCCCTCCACTTT.

The CDR3 protein is CASSQEVTLFNYGYTF. The CDR3 DNA reads as TGTGCCAGCAGCCAAGAGGTGACTCTCTTTAACTATGGCTACACCTTC. The rearrangement joins TRBV4-2 to TRBJ1-2; D remains unclear. The length of the CDR3 is 16 residues. V lost 0 bases, J lost 1 base, and 12 bases lay in between. CDR1 is LGHNA, CDR2 YNFKEQ, per germline.

The CDR3 DNA follows: TGCGCCAGCAGCCAGGGGGGTGGAGCCCTCTATGGCTACACCTTC. As protein: CASSQGGGALYGYTF. V and J are TRBV4-3 and TRBJ1-2; possible D gene TRBD1, 5 bases. This CDR3 has 15 amino acids. The V gene lost 3 bases and the J gene lost 4 bases, with 15 bases spanning the gap. Germline V gene data show CDR1 as LGHNA and CDR2 as YSLEER.

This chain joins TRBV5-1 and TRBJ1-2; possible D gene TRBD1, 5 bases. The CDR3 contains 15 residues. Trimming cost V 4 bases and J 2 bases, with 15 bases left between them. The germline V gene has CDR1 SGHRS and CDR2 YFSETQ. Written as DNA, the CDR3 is TGCGCCAGCAGCAAGGCACCGACAGAGAACTATGGCTACACCTTC. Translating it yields CASSKAPTENYGYTF.

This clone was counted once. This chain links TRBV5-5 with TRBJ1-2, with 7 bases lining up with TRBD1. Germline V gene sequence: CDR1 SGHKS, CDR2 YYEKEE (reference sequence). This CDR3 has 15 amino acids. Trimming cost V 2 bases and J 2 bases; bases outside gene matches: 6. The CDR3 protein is CASSFGQGVNYGYTF. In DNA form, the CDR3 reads TGTGCCAGCAGCTTCGGGCAGGGGGTGAACTATGGCTACACCTTC.

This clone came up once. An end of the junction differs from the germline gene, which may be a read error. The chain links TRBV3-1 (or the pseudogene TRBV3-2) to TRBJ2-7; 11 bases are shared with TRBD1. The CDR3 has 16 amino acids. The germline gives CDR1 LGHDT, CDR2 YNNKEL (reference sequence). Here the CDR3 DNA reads TGTGCCAGCAGCCAAGCCCGGACAGGGGGCTCCGACGAGCAGTACTTC. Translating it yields CASSQARTGGSDEQYF.

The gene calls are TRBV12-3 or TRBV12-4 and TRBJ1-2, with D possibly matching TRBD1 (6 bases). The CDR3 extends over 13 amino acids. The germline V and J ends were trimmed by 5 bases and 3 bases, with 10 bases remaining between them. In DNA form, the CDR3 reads TGTGCCAGCAGTCGCCAGGGGTACTATGGCTACACCTTC. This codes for CASSRQGYYGYTF.

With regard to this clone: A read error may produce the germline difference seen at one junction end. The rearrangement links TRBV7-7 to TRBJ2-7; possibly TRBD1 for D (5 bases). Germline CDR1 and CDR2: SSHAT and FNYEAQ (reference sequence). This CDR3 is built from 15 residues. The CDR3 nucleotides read TGTGCTAGCAGCCCGACAGTAAACACGGCCTACGAGCAGTACTTC. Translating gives CASSPTVNTAYEQYF.

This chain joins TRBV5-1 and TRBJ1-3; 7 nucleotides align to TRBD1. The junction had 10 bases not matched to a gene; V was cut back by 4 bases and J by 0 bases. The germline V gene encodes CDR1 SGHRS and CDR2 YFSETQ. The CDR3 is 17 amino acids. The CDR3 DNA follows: TGCGCCAGCAGCCTGGGACAGATACCCTACTCTGGAAACACCATATATTTT. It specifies CASSLGQIPYSGNTIYF.

CDR3 nucleotide sequence: TGTGCCAGCAGCTTGTTTGGGACTGATCAGCCCCAGCATTTT. Encoded protein: CASSLFGTDQPQHF. V and J are TRBV7-9 and TRBJ1-5; possibly TRBD1 for D (5 bases). Germline V gives CDR1 SEHNR, CDR2 FQNEAQ (reference sequence). Trimming left V 3 bases short and J 5 bases short, with 11 bases between. This CDR3 region has 14 residues.

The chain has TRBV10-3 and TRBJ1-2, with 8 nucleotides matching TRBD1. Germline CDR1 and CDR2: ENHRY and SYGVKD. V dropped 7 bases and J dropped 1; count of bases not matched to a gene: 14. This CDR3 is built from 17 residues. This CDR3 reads CAITPGSGTGLNYGYTF. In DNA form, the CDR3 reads TGTGCCATCACCCCGGGATCCGGGACAGGCCTTAACTATGGCTACACCTTC.

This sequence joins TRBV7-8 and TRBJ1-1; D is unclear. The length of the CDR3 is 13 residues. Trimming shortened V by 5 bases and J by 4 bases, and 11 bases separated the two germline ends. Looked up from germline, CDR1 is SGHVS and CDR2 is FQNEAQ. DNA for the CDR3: TGTGCCAGCAGCCCCGAAGCGGCCACTGAAGCTTTCTTT. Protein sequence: CASSPEAATEAFF.

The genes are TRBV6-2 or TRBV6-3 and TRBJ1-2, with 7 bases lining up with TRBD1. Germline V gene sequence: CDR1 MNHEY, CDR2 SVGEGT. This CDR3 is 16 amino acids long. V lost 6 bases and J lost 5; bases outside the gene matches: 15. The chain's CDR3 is CASSSSDREFRYGYTF. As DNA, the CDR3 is TGTGCCAGCAGCTCCAGCGACAGGGAGTTTCGGTATGGCTACACCTTC.

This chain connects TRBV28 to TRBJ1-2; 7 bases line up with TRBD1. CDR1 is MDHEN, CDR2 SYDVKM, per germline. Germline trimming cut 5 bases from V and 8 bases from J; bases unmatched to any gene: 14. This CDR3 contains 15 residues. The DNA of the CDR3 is TGTGCCAGCAGTCCAGGGGGGATCGTTTCGAGAGGCTACACCTTC. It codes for CASSPGGIVSRGYTF.